This entry lists 12 T cell receptor beta chains sequenced from one sample in a study of shared clonotypes between healthy human individuals (dated by TCRdb to about 2020). Libraries came from the immunoSEQ multiplex PCR assay. As stored in TCRdb, this immuneACCESS dataset retains in-frame rearrangements with V and J assigned. A fraction of the clones does not appear; measured against another copy, unresolved V genes explain less than half of the discrepancy, and the remainder lacks a known reason. The sample profile shows some 1 million clones; 70% to 80% of them were found once. The leading ten clones occupy around 1.4% of the sample. The specimen sequenced was memory CD4+ T cells sorted from blood. The cell subset or site label, read with the paper, signifies: CD45RA-negative fraction. These receptors came from a man younger than 30 in good health.

CDR3 bases: TGTGCCAGCAGTGGGACAGGGTGGCACGAGCAGTACTTC. Translating gives CASSGTGWHEQYF. The rearrangement joins TRBV2 to TRBJ2-7; 8 bases map to TRBD1. The CDR3 is made up of 13 amino acids. Per the germline V gene, CDR1 is SNHLY and CDR2 is FYNNEI. V dropped 4 bases and J dropped 5; count of bases not matched to a gene: 4.

The chain joins TRBV4-3 to TRBJ1-2, with D tentatively TRBD1 (6 bases). The CDR3 totals 15 residues. Germline CDR1 reads LGHNA; CDR2 reads YSLEER. The germline V and J ends were trimmed by 1 base and 8 bases, with 17 bases remaining between them. CDR3 protein: CASSQGTADFIGYTF. CDR3 nucleotide sequence: TGCGCCAGCAGCCAAGGGACAGCTGACTTTATCGGCTACACCTTC.

The chain couples TRBV12-5 to TRBJ2-7; 8 bases match TRBD1. The CDR3 sequence is 16 residues long. The V and J ends lost 0 bases and 7 bases, in that order; junction bases with no gene match: 11. From germline, CDR1 is LGHNT and CDR2 FRNRAP. CDR3 loop: CASGLVLGQGVGEQYF. The CDR3 DNA is TGTGCTAGTGGTTTGGTACTTGGACAGGGAGTCGGGGAGCAGTACTTC. Using reference TRBV12-5 and TRBJ2-7 for the parts outside the CDR3, the full variable domain is DARVTQTPRHKVTEMGQEVTMRCQPILGHNTVFWYRQTMMQGLELLAYFRNRAPLDDSGMPKDRFSAEMPDATLATLKIQPSEPRDSAVYFCASGLVLGQGVGEQYFGPGTRLTVT.

The J gene is TRBJ1-1, the V gene TRBV7-2, with D hard to call. CDR1 and CDR2 (germline): SGHTA, FQGNSA. The CDR3 consists of 17 residues. The germline V and J ends were trimmed by 2 bases and 4 bases, with 20 bases remaining between them. The CDR3 nucleotides are TGTGCCAGCAGCTTATGGCGATCAAGGGCTCGCGCCACTGAAGCTTTCTTT. Translation gives CASSLWRSRARATEAFF.

The chain links TRBV30 to TRBJ2-7; D might be TRBD2 (6 bases). Trimming removed 6 bases at V and 1 base at J, with 16 bases between. Germline CDR1 GTSNPN, CDR2 SVGIG (reference sequence). CDR3 length equals 14 residues. In DNA form, the CDR3 reads TGTGCCTGTTCGGGAGCACAAAAATCCTACGAGCAGTACTTC. Residues: CACSGAQKSYEQYF.

The CDR3 region is CASSEGTYEQYF. The CDR3 coding sequence is TGTGCCAGCAGTGAGGGGACCTACGAGCAGTACTTC. This chain links TRBV2 with TRBJ2-7; D gene unclear. The germline gives CDR1 SNHLY, CDR2 FYNNEI. Trimming took 3 bases from V and 2 from J, leaving 5 bases between them. The CDR3 is 12 residues long.

This chain uses TRBV7-2 with TRBJ2-1; 10 nucleotides match TRBD2. CDR3 length equals 17 residues. Germline-derived CDR1 and CDR2 are SGHTA and FQGNSA. V was pared by 0 bases and J by 6 bases, with 8 bases of the junction left unmatched. CDR3 DNA sequence: TGTGCCAGCAGCTTAGCGCAGCTAGCGGGAGCCCCCAATGAGCAGTTCTTC. This translates into CASSLAQLAGAPNEQFF.

V gene TRBV2 combines with J gene TRBJ1-2; D ambiguous. CDR3 length equals 13 residues. Germline loops: CDR1 SNHLY, CDR2 FYNNEI. Trimming removed 4 bases from V and 4 bases from J, with 10 bases in between. The CDR3 protein is CASSGPVLYGYTF. CDR3 nucleotide sequence: TGTGCCAGCAGTGGACCTGTCCTCTATGGCTACACCTTC. The full variable domain, its missing parts supplied by reference TRBV2 and TRBJ1-2, is EPEVTQTPSHQVTQMGQEVILRCVPISNHLYFYWYRQILGQKVEFLVSFYNNEISEKSEIFDDQFSVERPDGSNFTLKIRSTKLEDSAMYFCASSGPVLYGYTFGSGTRLTVV.

This chain joins TRBV2 and TRBJ2-7, with D hard to call. V was cut by 4 bases and J by 2 bases, with 9 bases left in between. This CDR3 has 13 amino acids. Per germline, CDR1 SNHLY and CDR2 FYNNEI. The DNA of the CDR3 is TGTGCCAGCAGTGGAGTGTGGACCTACGAGCAGTACTTC. Protein product: CASSGVWTYEQYF.

This chain connects TRBV4-3 to TRBJ1-5; D is possibly TRBD1 (6 bases). From germline, CDR1 is LGHNA and CDR2 YSLEER. The V gene lost 4 bases and the J gene lost 4 bases, with 11 bases spanning the gap. This CDR3 is 14 amino acids long. The CDR3 is CASSPQGTNQPQHF. The CDR3 DNA reads as TGCGCCAGCAGCCCCCAGGGGACTAATCAGCCCCAGCATTTT.

This clone showed up just a few times. The rearrangement links TRBV19 to TRBJ1-1, with D perhaps matching TRBD1 (6 bases). This CDR3 contains 13 residues. V dropped 8 bases and J dropped 1 base, with 11 bases sitting between them. Per germline, CDR1 LNHDA and CDR2 SQIVND (reference sequence). CDR3 amino acids: CASQRTENTEAFF. DNA of the CDR3: TGTGCCAGTCAAAGGACAGAGAACACTGAAGCTTTCTTT.

The genes are TRBV7-4 and TRBJ1-4; the match to TRBD1 covers 8 bases. V dropped 2 bases and J dropped 2; count of bases not matched to a gene: 13. Per the germline V gene, CDR1 is SGHVT and CDR2 is SQSDAQ. This CDR3 has 19 amino acids. CDR3 region: CASSLPSTGGIGTNEKLFF. The CDR3 DNA reads TGTGCCAGCAGCTTACCCTCAACAGGGGGAATAGGGACTAATGAAAAACTGTTTTTT.